This TCR beta chain was observed in a study of identical twins. V lost 0 bases and J lost 6, with 14 bases in between. The CDR3 sequence is 15 residues long. The germline V gene has CDR1 MNHEY and CDR2 SVGAGI. TCRdb fed the 5' RACE reads into MiXCR, producing one record per CDR3 protein. The sample shows fewer than 250,000 distinct CDR3 sequences, roughly 10% of them seen only once. The J gene is TRBJ1-2, the V gene TRBV6-5, with D possibly being TRBD1 (6 bases). Sequences were obtained from memory (CD45RO+) T cells sorted from blood. This TCR was sampled from a woman aged 18-29 years in good health. The DNA for the CDR3 is TGTGCCAGCAGTTACTCGGAGGTCAGGGGAGATGGCTACACCTTC. This gives the protein CASSYSEVRGDGYTF.